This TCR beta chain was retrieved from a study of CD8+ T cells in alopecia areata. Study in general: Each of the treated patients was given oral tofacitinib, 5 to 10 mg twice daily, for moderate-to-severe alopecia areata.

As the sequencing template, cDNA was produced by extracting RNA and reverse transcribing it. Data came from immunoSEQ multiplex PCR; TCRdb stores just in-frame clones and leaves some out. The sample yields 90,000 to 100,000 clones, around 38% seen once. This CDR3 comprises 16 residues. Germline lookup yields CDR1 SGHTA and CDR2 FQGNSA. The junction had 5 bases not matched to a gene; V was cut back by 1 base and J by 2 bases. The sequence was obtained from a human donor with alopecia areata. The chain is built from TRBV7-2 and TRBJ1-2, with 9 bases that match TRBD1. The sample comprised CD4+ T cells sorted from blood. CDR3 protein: CASSLVYGTGNYGYTF. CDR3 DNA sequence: TGTGCCAGCAGCTTAGTCTATGGGACAGGGAACTATGGCTACACCTTC.